The 21 T cell receptor beta chains below were found in one sample sequenced in a study of CD8+ T cells in alopecia areata. CD4+ cells underwent sorting into CD25+CD127- cells for roughly 5 patients. Reverse transcribed after extraction, RNA yielded cDNA as the sequencing template. Using immunoSEQ multiplex PCR, the repertoire was profiled, and TCRdb retains in-frame clones only, with some absent. Of about 14,000 clones listed, 50% to 60% are singletons. The sample was CD4+ Tregs sorted from blood. The receptors were sampled from a human donor with alopecia areata.

The chain links TRBV4-1 to TRBJ2-2, with a tentative D call TRBD2 (5 bases). CDR1 MGHRA and CDR2 YSYEKL come from the germline V gene. CDR3 size: 15 residues. With 0 bases removed from V and 5 bases from J, the gap between germline ends came to 10 bases. The CDR3 DNA follows: TGCGCCAGCAGCCAAGATCGGAGGCGGACCGGGGAGCTGTTTTTT. Its protein is CASSQDRRRTGELFF.

This clone was seen only a few times. This chain links TRBV6-5 with TRBJ1-1; D ambiguous. The germline gives CDR1 MNHEY, CDR2 SVGAGI. This CDR3 has 12 residues. V lost 8 bases and J 0 bases, leaving 7 bases between the germline ends. CDR3 DNA sequence: TGTGCCAGCTCTCAAGTGAACACTGAAGCTTTCTTT. As protein: CASSQVNTEAFF.

This chain links TRBV2 with TRBJ1-3; tentative D call: TRBD1 (5 bases). In germline, CDR1 is SNHLY, CDR2 FYNNEI. The V end was cut by 5 bases, the J end by 2 bases, with 16 bases between. The CDR3 runs to 16 residues. This chain's CDR3 is CASSPVLGTPGNTIYF. DNA for the CDR3: TGTGCCAGCAGTCCAGTCCTGGGGACTCCTGGAAACACCATATATTTT.

This clone was observed a handful of times. The chain couples TRBV5-1 to TRBJ2-4; TRBD2 is a possible D gene (6 bases). Germline V lookup: CDR1 SGHRS, CDR2 YFSETQ. The CDR3 loop spans 15 amino acids. V lost 0 bases, J lost 3 bases, and 10 bases lay in between. The CDR3 coding sequence is TGCGCCAGCAGCTTGGAATGGGGAGGCAAAAACATTCAGTACTTC. Residues: CASSLEWGGKNIQYF.

This clone is medium-sized within its sample. V and J are TRBV18 and TRBJ2-1; 14 bases map to TRBD2. CDR1 is KGHSH and CDR2 is LQKENI in the germline V gene. Losses at the gene ends were 4 bases for V and 6 bases for J; bases not matched to a gene: 8. This CDR3 region has 17 residues. CDR3 in DNA: TGTGCCAGCTCACTGGGACTAGCGGGAGTCTTGGGCAATGAGCAGTTCTTC. It translates to CASSLGLAGVLGNEQFF.

The chain uses TRBV14 and TRBJ2-7; D remains unclear. The germline CDR1 and CDR2 sequences are SGHDN and FVKESK. Trimming removed 1 base from V and 5 bases from J, with 3 bases in between. The CDR3 is 11 residues long. CDR3 nucleotide sequence: TGTGCCAGCAGCCAAGGGAACGAGCAGTACTTC. It specifies CASSQGNEQYF. Together with reference TRBV14 and TRBJ2-7, the CDR3 gives the full variable domain: EAGVTQFPSHSVIEKGQTVTLRCDPISGHDNLYWYRRVMGKEIKFLLHFVKESKQDESGMPNNRFLAERTGGTYSTLKVQPAELEDSGVYFCASSQGNEQYFGPGTRLTVT.

In its sample, this clone was seen a few times. V and J are TRBV6-5 and TRBJ2-5; no clear D gene. Germline V gene data show CDR1 as MNHEY and CDR2 as SVGAGI. The CDR3 runs to 12 residues. Trimming shortened V by 5 bases and J by 5 bases, and 9 bases separated the two germline ends. In nucleotides, the CDR3 is TGTGCCAGCAGTGCACAAGTTGAGACCCAGTACTTC. Its protein product is CASSAQVETQYF.

The rearrangement joins TRBV27 to TRBJ1-5; 8 positions match TRBD1. CDR1 is MNHEY and CDR2 is SMNVEV in the germline V gene (reference sequence). The CDR3 covers 16 residues. V trimming: 5 bases; J trimming: 1 base; junction bases outside the gene matches: 7. This chain's CDR3 is CASSPTTGVSNQPQHF. Written as DNA, the CDR3 is TGTGCCAGCAGTCCGACGACAGGGGTAAGCAATCAGCCCCAGCATTTT.

V is TRBV5-1 and J is TRBJ2-3; the D gene is possibly TRBD2 (5 bases). Trimming took off 4 bases at V and 4 bases at J, with 22 bases between the two ends. Germline lookup yields CDR1 SGHRS and CDR2 YFSETQ. This CDR3 contains 17 residues. The CDR3 DNA follows: TGCGCCAGCAGCAGCGGACTCCAGAGGGCACGGTCAGATACGCAGTATTTT. This sequence encodes CASSSGLQRARSDTQYF.

This clone was observed once. The J gene is TRBJ1-2, the V gene TRBV6-1, with D possibly matching TRBD1 (6 bases). The CDR3 extends over 13 amino acids. V was trimmed by 2 bases and J by 3 bases, leaving 7 bases between them. Germline assignment: CDR1 MNHNS and CDR2 SASEGT. This CDR3 reads CASSEQGHYGYTF. DNA for the CDR3: TGTGCCAGCAGTGAACAGGGGCACTATGGCTACACCTTC.

This sequence joins TRBV7-2 and TRBJ2-5; D not resolved. Germline V CDR1 and CDR2: SGHTA, FQGNSA. There are 14 residues in the CDR3. Trimming pared 9 bases from V and 5 bases from J, leaving 19 bases between. The CDR3 spells CASCFRLFAETQYF. The DNA of the CDR3 is TGTGCCAGTTGTTTTCGTCTATTCGCGGAGACCCAGTACTTC. Full variable domain (remainder filled in from reference TRBV7-2 and TRBJ2-5): GAGVSQSPSNKVTEKGKDVELRCDPISGHTALYWYRQSLGQGLEFLIYFQGNSAPDKSGLPSDRFSAERTGGSVSTLTIQRTQQEDSAVYLCASCFRLFAETQYFGPGTRLLVL.

For the CDR3, the DNA is TGCGCCAGCAGCTCGACGGGGGTAGGGACTGAAGCTTTCTTT. It specifies CASSSTGVGTEAFF. The gene calls are TRBV5-1 and TRBJ1-1, with D maybe TRBD1 (5 bases). Germline lookup yields CDR1 SGHRS and CDR2 YFSETQ. The CDR3 spans 14 residues. V lost 3 bases and J 5 bases, leaving 14 bases between the germline ends.

This clone occurred a few times. The V and J genes are TRBV28 and TRBJ2-5, with D possibly being TRBD1 (5 bases). The CDR3 is made up of 13 amino acids. Germline values: CDR1 MDHEN, CDR2 SYDVKM. V gave up 1 base and J gave up 4 bases, with 7 bases separating them. CDR3 coding DNA: TGTGCCAGCAGTTTATCAGGGCTAGAGACCCAGTACTTC. It yields the protein CASSLSGLETQYF.

This chain uses TRBV5-6 with TRBJ1-2, with D possibly matching TRBD1 (5 bases). V dropped 5 bases and J dropped 8 bases, with 16 bases sitting between them. Per germline, CDR1 SGHDT and CDR2 YYEEEE. The CDR3 loop spans 13 amino acids. CDR3 DNA: TGTGCCAGCAGTCCCCTGGGGCCGGGCGGCTACACCTTC. Its protein product is CASSPLGPGGYTF.

The V and J genes are TRBV6-6 and TRBJ2-3; possibly TRBD1 for D (5 bases). Germline CDR1 MNHNY, CDR2 SVGAGI (reference sequence). V dropped 7 bases and J dropped 11 bases, with 13 bases sitting between them. CDR3 size: 11 residues. The CDR3 DNA is TGTGCCAGCAAAGCGTTAGGGGAGCAGTATTTT. The encoded protein is CASKALGEQYF.

The J gene is TRBJ2-1, the V gene TRBV5-1, with D perhaps assigned TRBD1 or TRBD2 (5 bases each). Trimming removed 4 bases at V and 8 bases at J, with 16 bases between. There are 14 residues in the CDR3. The germline V gene encodes CDR1 SGHRS and CDR2 YFSETQ. CDR3 bases: TGCGCCAGCAGCCGATCTCCGGGACGGGATGAGCAGTTCTTC. This encodes CASSRSPGRDEQFF.

This clone was counted a few times. The chain recombines TRBV5-1 with TRBJ2-7; D is unresolved. Germline V gene sequence: CDR1 SGHRS, CDR2 YFSETQ. V gave up 2 bases and J gave up 3 bases, with 18 bases separating them. This CDR3 has 16 amino acids. The CDR3 DNA follows: TGCGCCAGCAGCTTCGGTATGTGGCAAAGGGACTACGAGCAGTACTTC. Translated: CASSFGMWQRDYEQYF.

This clone counts as medium-sized. V is TRBV29-1 and J is TRBJ2-6; 7 bases are shared with TRBD1. This CDR3 has 16 amino acids. With 6 bases clipped from V and 4 bases from J, the junction kept 12 bases outside the gene matches. Germline CDR1 and CDR2: SQVTM and ANQGSEA. CDR3 loop: CSVVDRVRLGANVLTF. Written as DNA, the CDR3 is TGCAGCGTGGTAGACAGGGTTCGGCTCGGGGCCAACGTCCTGACTTTC. Full variable domain (rest looked up from reference TRBV29-1 and TRBJ2-6): SAVISQKPSRDICQRGTSLTIQCQVDSQVTMMFWYRQQPGQSLTLIATANQGSEATYESGFVIDKFPISRPNLTFSTLTVSNMSPEDSSIYLCSVVDRVRLGANVLTFGAGSRLTVL.

The chain uses TRBV4-2 and TRBJ1-5; D gene unclear. Germline V CDR1 and CDR2: LGHNA, YNFKEQ. There are 15 residues in the CDR3. Trimming took 0 bases from V and 0 from J, leaving 6 bases between them. CDR3 DNA: TGTGCCAGCAGCCAAGAGAAATATAGCAATCAGCCCCAGCATTTT. It translates to CASSQEKYSNQPQHF.

This chain uses TRBV6-6 with TRBJ1-5; unclear D gene. With 8 bases removed from V and 5 bases from J, the gap between germline ends came to 19 bases. The CDR3 length is 15 residues. Germline V gene sequence: CDR1 MNHNY, CDR2 SVGAGI (reference sequence). The CDR3: CASGPSLGNHQPQHF. CDR3 bases: TGTGCCAGCGGACCTTCCCTTGGGAATCATCAGCCCCAGCATTTT.

This clone was counted a few times. This chain connects TRBV4-1 to TRBJ2-3; 9 bases map to TRBD2. The CDR3 sequence is 19 residues long. CDR1 is MGHRA, CDR2 YSYEKL, per germline. After removal of 0 bases from V and 0 bases from J, the junction contained 10 bases not matched to a gene. The CDR3 loop is CASSQEVREGFYSTDTQYF. CDR3 nucleotide sequence: TGCGCCAGCAGCCAAGAAGTGCGGGAGGGATTTTATAGCACAGATACGCAGTATTTT.